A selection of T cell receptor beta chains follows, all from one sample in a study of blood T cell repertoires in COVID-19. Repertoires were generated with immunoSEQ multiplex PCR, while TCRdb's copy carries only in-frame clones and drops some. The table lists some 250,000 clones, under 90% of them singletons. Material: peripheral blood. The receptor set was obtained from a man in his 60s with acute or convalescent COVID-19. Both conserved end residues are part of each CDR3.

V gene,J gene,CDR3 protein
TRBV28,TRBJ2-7,CASRYRDSAYEQYF
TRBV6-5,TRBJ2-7,CASSRRSGFGRYF
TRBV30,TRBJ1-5,CAWSVRAGGQPQHF
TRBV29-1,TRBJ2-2,CSVEDPGAGGVFGITGELFF
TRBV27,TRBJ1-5,CASSDGTGGGQPQHF
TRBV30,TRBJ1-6,CAWSPGDNGSPLHF
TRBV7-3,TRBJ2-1,CASSAVVAGGPASYNEQFF
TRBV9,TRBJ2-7,CASSVGTGTFYEQYF
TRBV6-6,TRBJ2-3,CASSYLQGPTDTQYF
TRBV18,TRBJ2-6,CASSLQTRTGANVLTF
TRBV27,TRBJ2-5,CASSNDRDETQYF
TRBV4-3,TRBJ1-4,CASSQVARSGNEKLFF
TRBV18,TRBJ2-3,CASSPRRTDTQYF
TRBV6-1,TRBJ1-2,CASSERTLRQRPNYGYTF
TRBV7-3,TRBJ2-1,CASSLRQAGYNEQFF
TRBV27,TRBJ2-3,CASSSTPGQGALDRDTQYF
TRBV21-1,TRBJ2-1,CAGPQGVEQFF
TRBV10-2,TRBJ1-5,CASRGGIGNQPQHF
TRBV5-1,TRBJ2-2,CASSLGLTSNTGELFF
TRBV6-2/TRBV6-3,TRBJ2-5,CASSTPGLEQETQYF
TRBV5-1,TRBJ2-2,CASSLGLPGQGRELFF
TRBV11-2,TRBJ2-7,CASSPLTRNSYEQYF
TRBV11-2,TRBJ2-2,CASSGQNTGELFF
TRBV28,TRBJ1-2,CASSLSGASGYGYTF
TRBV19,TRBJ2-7,CASSPRLAGVFKDEQYF
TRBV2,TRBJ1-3,CASKTPSSGNTIYF
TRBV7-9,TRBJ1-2,CASSLGRGVFIGGYTF
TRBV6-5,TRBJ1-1,CASADREVSTEAFF
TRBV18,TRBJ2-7,CASSPTSGSYEQYF
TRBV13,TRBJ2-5,CASSPLEDRGKETQYF
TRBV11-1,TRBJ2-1,CASSLGTSGGYNEQFF
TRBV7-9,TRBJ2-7,CASSLEASGGGKAYEQYF
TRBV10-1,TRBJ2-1,CASSETGLAGNEQFF
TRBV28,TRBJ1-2,CASSRGTANYGYTF
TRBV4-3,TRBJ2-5,CASSQDWQAMGTQYF
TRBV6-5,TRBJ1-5,CAVNREPNSNQPQHF
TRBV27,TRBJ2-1,CASSSSGIAEDEQFF
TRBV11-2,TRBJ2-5,CASSLRLAEETQYF
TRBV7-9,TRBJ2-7,CASSLRQGPYEQYF
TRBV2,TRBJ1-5,CASSAGLGQGNQPQHF
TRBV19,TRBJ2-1,CASSPRGLAGGNEQFF
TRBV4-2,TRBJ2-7,CASSQDATVYEQYF
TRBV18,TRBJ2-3,CASSPASGGFSTDTQYF
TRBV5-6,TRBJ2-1,CASVDGYSYNEQFF
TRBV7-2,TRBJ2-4,CASSQLGQAKNIQYF
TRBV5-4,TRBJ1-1,CASSFTGLNTEAFF
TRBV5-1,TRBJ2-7,CASSFPGTGKEQYF
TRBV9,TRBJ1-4,CASSVGGGPNEKLFF
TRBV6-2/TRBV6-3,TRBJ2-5,CASSYSRQETQYF
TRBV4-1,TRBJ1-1,CASSHTGSEAFF
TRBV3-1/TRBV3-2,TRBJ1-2,CASSQDRQAYGYTF
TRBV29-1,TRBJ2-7,CSVEEKRGRSYEQYF
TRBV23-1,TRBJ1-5,CASSQQGGNQPQHF
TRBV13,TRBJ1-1,CASSQTGARNTEAFF